This section outlines one TCR beta chain sequence together with its context. Which antigen it targets is not known. No quality values exist for individual bases; no much larger clone is one base distant. At diagnosis, peripheral blood, uninvolved tumor-adjacent lung and tumor were collected and stored as a combination of fresh-frozen and FFPE material. Blood samples were analyzed as peripheral blood mononuclear cells for TCR repertoire profiling. TCR beta CDR3 regions were sequenced from DNA using the immunoSEQ Assay. For the original study's pipeline: To compute T cell density, TCR beta template counts were normalized to usable DNA, which was estimated by amplifying housekeeping genes. Using the preseqR package, richness was estimated by extrapolating to 120,000 templates for tissue samples and 400,000 templates for PBMC samples. Clonality was taken to be one minus Pielou's evenness. Differential abundance testing on productive amino-acid clonotypes, with a minimum total count of 5 and an alpha of 0.1, was used to identify tissue-enriched TCRs. The Jaccard Index and the Morisita Overlap Index were used to quantify repertoire overlap between compartments. GLIPH grouped TCR beta CDR3s together with public tetramer-defined viral CDR3s, and a viral motif had to include at least three viral sequences and show V-gene enrichment. The immuneACCESS repertoire file appears here via TCRdb, limited to in-frame rearrangements. These files lack a portion of the clones; in checked studies, under half of the deficit traces to unresolved V genes, and the cause of the others is not known. V, J and clone size are taken as reported in that table, and D and trimming were inferred from the DNA itself. The sample yields about 54,000 clones; about 85% were counted once. The ten largest clones take up 15% to 20% of the sample.

These data are taken from a study of T cells in localized non-small cell lung cancer (dated by TCRdb to about 2020). In the study overall: T cell repertoires of 236 early-stage NSCLC patients were analyzed, with tumors being compared against uninvolved tumor-adjacent lungs. The cohort comprised approximately 240 treatment-naïve NSCLC patients with resected, localized lung tumors. The mean age of the NSCLC patients was roughly 63 years, with 130 or so men and around 100 women.

CDR3 length: 19 amino acids, cysteine to phenylalanine. The entry retains the CDR3 DNA only, 57 bases that are in frame from base 1. Here V drops 2 bases and J drops 0 bases, and the junction holds 10 bases not matched to any gene. The germline V gene (reference sequence) yields SGHKS for CDR1 and YYEKEE for CDR2. Here is what the overall study found, with its caveats: Longer overall survival was associated with higher T cell density in blood, whereas shorter survival was associated with higher clonality in adjacent lung. Because multi-region sequencing of the tumors was not done, intratumor heterogeneity could not be ruled out. A median of roughly 56 of the top 100 tumor clones were detected in paired uninvolved adjacent lung, and 28 of these tumor clones were also found among the top 100 clones of the paired uninvolved adjacent lung. The highest T cell clonality was observed in uninvolved tumor-adjacent lung, where clonality exceeded that of tumor, suggesting that antigenic responses were more focused in uninvolved tumor-adjacent lung. Because of the exploratory design, TCR variables were selected using unadjusted p-values without false-discovery rate correction.

The receptor comes from an older female donor with stage II squamous cell lung carcinoma. Material: peripheral blood, obtained before any cancer treatment. The rearrangement joined TRBV5-5 to TRBJ2-3; TRBD2 aligns with 12 central bases. DNA sequence: TGTGCCAGCAGCTTCCCCAGGACTAGCGGGGATAAGAGCACAGATACGCAGTATTTT. Its coded protein is CASSFPRTSGDKSTDTQYF.